Each of the 23 T cell receptor beta chains below was sequenced from the same sample in a study of T cell repertoires in cytomegalovirus infection. MiXCR, applied by TCRdb to the reads, yields one record per CDR3 protein. Of about 340,000 distinct CDR3 sequences in the sample, almost 30% were seen once. For these TCRs, the target antigens are not known. The sample was cultured PBMCs, taken from culture after CMV antigen stimulation. The source is a human donor in good health (CMV status not recorded). Some clones in this sample may be carry-over from other donors' samples.

The chain is built from TRBV7-9 and TRBJ1-1, with D possibly TRBD1 on 5 matching bases. The CDR3 is 15 amino acids. The germline gives CDR1 SEHNR, CDR2 FQNEAQ (reference sequence). The V end was cut by 1 base, the J end by 0 bases, with 9 bases between. The CDR3 reads CASSLVKGVNTEAFF. DNA for the CDR3: TGTGCCAGCAGCTTAGTAAAAGGGGTGAACACTGAAGCTTTCTTT. Complete variable domain (other parts from reference TRBV7-9 and TRBJ1-1): DTGVSQNPRHKITKRGQNVTFRCDPISEHNRLYWYRQTLGQGPEFLTYFQNEAQLEKSRLLSDRFSAERPKGSFSTLEIQRTEQGDSAMYLCASSLVKGVNTEAFFGQGTRLTVV.

This clonotype was counted many times. The chain couples TRBV11-2 to TRBJ2-7; the D is unclear. CDR1 SGHAT and CDR2 FQNNGV come from the germline V gene. This CDR3 spans 13 amino acids. Between the trimmed V and J ends, which lost 0 bases and 2 bases, there was a span of 5 bases. CDR3: CASSLDSTYEQYF. CDR3 nucleotides: TGTGCCAGCAGCTTAGACAGCACCTACGAGCAGTACTTC. Full variable domain (remainder filled in from reference TRBV11-2 and TRBJ2-7): EAGVAQSPRYKIIEKRQSVAFWCNPISGHATLYWYQQILGQGPKLLIQFQNNGVVDDSQLPKDRFSAERLKGVDSTLKIQPAKLEDSAVYLCASSLDSTYEQYFGPGTRLTVT.

This clonotype was seen a few times. V usage is TRBV7-6 and J usage is TRBJ1-1; unclear D gene. The germline V gene has CDR1 SGHVS and CDR2 FNYEAQ. V gave up 8 bases and J gave up 4 bases, with 11 bases separating them. CDR3 size: 12 residues. CDR3 region: CASQRGLTEAFF. CDR3 sequence (DNA): TGTGCCAGCCAGCGAGGGCTCACTGAAGCTTTCTTT.

This clonotype was observed a handful of times. The J gene is TRBJ1-1, the V gene TRBV29-1, with D maybe TRBD1 (5 bases). CDR3 size: 13 residues. Trimming stripped 5 bases from V and 1 base from J, with 11 bases between. CDR1 is SQVTM and CDR2 is ANQGSEA in the germline V gene. CDR3 DNA: TGCAGCGTTAAAGGAAGGGGGAACACTGAAGCTTTCTTT. It specifies CSVKGRGNTEAFF.

The J gene is TRBJ1-2, the V gene TRBV5-4, with a weak D call TRBD1 (6 bases). The CDR3 loop spans 15 amino acids. CDR1 SGHNT and CDR2 YYREEE come from the germline V gene (reference sequence). The germline V and J ends were trimmed by 1 base and 3 bases, with 13 bases remaining between them. This CDR3 reads CASSLQAGGDYGYTF. The CDR3 region has the DNA TGTGCCAGCAGCTTGCAGGCGGGGGGCGACTATGGCTACACCTTC.

To note about this clonotype: Since a much larger clone is just one base distant, this may be a read error. The chain links TRBV19 to TRBJ1-2, with D perhaps matching TRBD1 (6 bases). Trimming removed 2 bases at V and 2 bases at J, with 6 bases between. The length of the CDR3 is 13 residues. The germline CDR1 and CDR2 sequences are LNHDA and SQIVND (reference sequence). In DNA form, the CDR3 reads TGTGCCAGTAGTATACAGGGGAACTATGGCTACACCTTC. This encodes CASSIQGNYGYTF.

This clonotype was counted only a few times. The chain combines TRBV20-1 with TRBJ2-7, with TRBD1 as a possible D gene (6 bases). Germline V gene data show CDR1 as DFQATT and CDR2 as SNEGSKA (reference sequence). Trimming left V 3 bases short and J 3 bases short, with 12 bases between. The CDR3 sequence is 13 residues long. In DNA, the CDR3 is TGCAGTGCTAGTCCAGGGGTCAACTACGAGCAGTACTTC. Translating gives CSASPGVNYEQYF.

The rearrangement links TRBV5-1 to TRBJ2-2, with TRBD2 as a possible D gene (5 bases). V gave up 5 bases and J gave up 4 bases, with 12 bases separating them. Per the germline V gene, CDR1 is SGHRS and CDR2 is YFSETQ. The CDR3 loop spans 14 amino acids. This chain's CDR3 is CASSTIRGTGELFF. For the CDR3, the DNA is TGCGCCAGCAGTACCATACGGGGCACCGGGGAGCTGTTTTTT.

This clonotype occurred a few times. The rearrangement joins TRBV20-1 to TRBJ2-7; D is perhaps TRBD2 (6 bases). Germline V lookup: CDR1 DFQATT, CDR2 SNEGSKA (reference sequence). The V gene lost 3 bases and the J gene lost 4 bases, with 16 bases spanning the gap. This CDR3 has 14 residues. CDR3 protein: CSARGPGRWYEQYF. CDR3 nucleotides: TGCAGTGCTAGGGGTCCGGGGAGGTGGTACGAGCAGTACTTC.

The genes are TRBV12-3 or TRBV12-4 and TRBJ1-1; D not resolved. With 1 base removed from V and 0 bases from J, the gap between germline ends came to 9 bases. This CDR3 has 15 amino acids. The CDR3 DNA reads TGTGCCAGCAGTTTAGTAGGCAGGATGAACACTGAAGCTTTCTTT. Translation gives CASSLVGRMNTEAFF.

This clonotype has at least ten counts. The genes are TRBV10-2 and TRBJ1-4; 8 positions agree with TRBD1. The germline V gene encodes CDR1 WSHSY and CDR2 SAAADI. This CDR3 comprises 15 residues. The junction had 8 bases not matched to a gene; V was cut back by 3 bases and J by 8 bases. The CDR3 DNA reads as TGCGCCAGCAGTGACGCCCTACGGACAGGGGAAAAACTGTTTTTT. This translates into CASSDALRTGEKLFF.

The chain carries TRBV7-6 and TRBJ1-5; D ambiguous. Germline V gene lookup returns CDR1 SGHVS and CDR2 FNYEAQ. Trimming removed 7 bases at V and 3 bases at J, with 13 bases between. This CDR3 comprises 14 residues. For the CDR3, the DNA is TGTGCCAGCACCCCCCCCGGCGTCAATCAGCCCCAGCATTTT. As protein: CASTPPGVNQPQHF. Using reference TRBV7-6 and TRBJ1-5 for the parts outside the CDR3, the full variable domain is GAGVSQSPRYKVTKRGQDVALRCDPISGHVSLYWYRQALGQGPEFLTYFNYEAQQDKSGLPNDRFSAERPEGSISTLTIQRTEQRDSAMYRCASTPPGVNQPQHFGDGTRLSIL.

The chain couples TRBV20-1 to TRBJ2-5, with D hard to call. The germline V gene encodes CDR1 DFQATT and CDR2 SNEGSKA (reference sequence). The CDR3 spans 13 residues. V lost 0 bases and J 5 bases, leaving 10 bases between the germline ends. The CDR3 DNA sequence: TGCAGTGCTAGAGATGACCCATTGGAGACCCAGTACTTC. Translated, it gives CSARDDPLETQYF.

This clonotype was detected a few times. The J gene is TRBJ1-2, the V gene TRBV12-5; D remains unclear. Trimming took off 0 bases at V and 0 bases at J, with 14 bases between the two ends. Germline CDR1 is LGHNT and CDR2 is FRNRAP. The CDR3 loop spans 17 amino acids. CDR3 nucleotide sequence: TGTGCTAGTGGTTTGGTAGATGGAGCGCAGACTAACTATGGCTACACCTTC. This encodes CASGLVDGAQTNYGYTF.

To note about this clonotype: This CDR3 fails to terminate in the conserved phenylalanine or tryptophan, so it likely reflects a read error. The rearrangement joins TRBV7-6 to TRBJ1-2; a possible D gene is TRBD1 (6 bases). Trimming stripped 5 bases from V and 4 bases from J, with 17 bases between. This CDR3 has 15 amino acids. Germline-derived CDR1 and CDR2 are SGHVS and FNYEAQ. The CDR3 DNA sequence: TGTGCCAGCAGCCCTCTACAGGACAGTTTCTATGGCTACACCTCC. It codes for CASSPLQDSFYGYTS.

This clonotype was found a few times. The CDR3 ends on some other residue instead of the conserved phenylalanine or tryptophan, so this is likely a read error. The limits of the CDR3 on the DNA are not certain, so only TCRdb's listed CDR3 is given. The J gene is TRBJ1-1, the V gene TRBV12-5; the DNA was not compared with TRBD1, the D call given in the table. CDR1 and CDR2 (germline): LGHNT, FRNRAP. The length of the CDR3 is 12 amino acids, counting both ends. CDR3: CASGSVPGHFNL.

This clonotype appeared many times. This chain uses TRBV7-6 with TRBJ2-3; 7 nucleotides agree with TRBD1. The CDR3 is 15 residues long. The V segment lost 3 bases and the J segment 5 bases; nucleotides outside the gene matches: 8. The germline CDR1 and CDR2 sequences are SGHVS and FNYEAQ. CDR3 in amino acids: CASSFGRGSEDTQYF. CDR3 sequence (DNA): TGTGCCAGCAGCTTCGGCAGGGGGTCGGAAGATACGCAGTATTTT.

In its sample, this clonotype was seen a few times. The CDR3 nucleotides are TGTGCCAGCAGCTTGGAGAGCAGCAGGCAAGAGACCCAGTACTTC. Translating it yields CASSLESSRQETQYF. V is TRBV7-2 and J is TRBJ2-5; D ambiguous. Trimming pared 3 bases from V and 2 bases from J, leaving 13 bases between. The CDR3 loop spans 15 amino acids. Germline V gene data show CDR1 as SGHTA and CDR2 as FQGNSA. The full variable domain, rest sourced from reference TRBV7-2 and TRBJ2-5, is GAGVSQSPSNKVTEKGKDVELRCDPISGHTALYWYRQSLGQGLEFLIYFQGNSAPDKSGLPSDRFSAERTGGSVSTLTIQRTQQEDSAVYLCASSLESSRQETQYFGPGTRLLVL.

This clonotype has more than one count but fewer than ten. V usage is TRBV14 and J usage is TRBJ1-3, with D uncertain. CDR1 is SGHDN, CDR2 FVKESK, per germline. Trimming cost V 1 base and J 3 bases, with 7 bases left between them. CDR3 length: 14 amino acids. CDR3: CASSQGIIGNTIYF. The CDR3 nucleotides read TGTGCCAGCAGCCAAGGCATCATTGGAAACACCATATATTTT.

This clonotype was seen only a few times. The gene calls are TRBV6-5 and TRBJ2-1; the match to TRBD2 covers 12 bases. Germline loops: CDR1 MNHEY, CDR2 SVGAGI. The CDR3 sequence is 15 residues long. Trimming removed 5 bases from V and 8 bases from J; junction bases left unmatched: 7. CDR3 coding DNA: TGTGCCAGCAGTGACCCTAGCGGGGGGGCCTATGAGCAGTTCTTC. Protein: CASSDPSGGAYEQFF.

The V gene is TRBV3-1, the J gene TRBJ2-2, with 13 bases fitting TRBD2. Germline V lookup: CDR1 LGHDT, CDR2 YNNKEL (reference sequence). J lost 9 bases, V lost 3 bases, and 7 bases had no gene match. The CDR3 loop spans 16 amino acids. The CDR3 here is CASSHTSGRARRELFF. CDR3 nucleotides: TGTGCCAGCAGCCACACTAGCGGGAGGGCCAGACGGGAGCTGTTTTTT.

This clonotype appeared a few times. This chain joins TRBV18 and TRBJ2-3; TRBD2 aligns across 8 bases. Trimming took 3 bases from V and 0 from J; bases not matched to a gene: 2. CDR1 and CDR2 from the germline V gene are KGHSH and LQKENI. The CDR3 has 15 residues. CDR3 region: CASSPSGISTDTQYF. In DNA, the CDR3 is TGTGCCAGCTCACCTAGCGGGATTAGCACAGATACGCAGTATTTT.

The chain joins TRBV20-1 to TRBJ1-1; D not certain. V was clipped by 3 bases and J by 1 base, with 12 bases between them. Germline CDR1 and CDR2: DFQATT and SNEGSKA (reference sequence). This CDR3 has 14 amino acids. The CDR3 DNA is TGCAGTGCTAGTCCCCGTCTGGAGAACACTGAAGCTTTCTTT. This gives the protein CSASPRLENTEAFF.